This T cell receptor beta chain derives from a study of blood T cell repertoires in COVID-19. Study overall: Some COVID-19 samples were acute and others convalescent; all came from the United States, Italy and Spain.

From germline, CDR1 is SGHVS and CDR2 FNYEAQ. Trimming removed 1 base at V and 3 bases at J, with 4 bases between. The CDR3 is 14 amino acids. TCRdb's copy holds only in-frame clones and misses some; the assay was immunoSEQ multiplex PCR. Here the sample spans more than 100,000 clones, around 87% being singletons. Source material: peripheral blood. The clonotype was recovered from a woman aged 55-75 years with COVID-19, enrolled during active disease. The rearrangement joins TRBV7-6 to TRBJ1-6; no firm D call. The CDR3 region is CASSLDSYNSPLHF. The CDR3 bases are TGTGCCAGCAGCTTAGACAGCTATAATTCACCCCTCCACTTT. Looking up the rest from reference TRBV7-6 and TRBJ1-6 gives the full variable domain: GAGVSQSPRYKVTKRGQDVALRCDPISGHVSLYWYRQALGQGPEFLTYFNYEAQQDKSGLPNDRFSAERPEGSISTLTIQRTEQRDSAMYRCASSLDSYNSPLHFGNGTRLTVT.